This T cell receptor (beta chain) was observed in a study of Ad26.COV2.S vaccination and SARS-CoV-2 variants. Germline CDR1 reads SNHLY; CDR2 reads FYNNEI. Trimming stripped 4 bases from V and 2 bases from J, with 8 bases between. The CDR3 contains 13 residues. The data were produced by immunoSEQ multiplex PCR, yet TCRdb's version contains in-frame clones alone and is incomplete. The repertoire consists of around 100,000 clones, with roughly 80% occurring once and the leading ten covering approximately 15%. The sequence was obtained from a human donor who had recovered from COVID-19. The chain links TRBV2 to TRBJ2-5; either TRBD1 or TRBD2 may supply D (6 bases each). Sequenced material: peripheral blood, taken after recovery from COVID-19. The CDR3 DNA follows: TGTGCCAGCAGTGCGGGGGCGCAAGAGACCCAGTACTTC. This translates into CASSAGAQETQYF. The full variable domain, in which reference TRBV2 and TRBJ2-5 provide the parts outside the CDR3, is EPEVTQTPSHQVTQMGQEVILRCVPISNHLYFYWYRQILGQKVEFLVSFYNNEISEKSEIFDDQFSVERPDGSNFTLKIRSTKLEDSAMYFCASSAGAQETQYFGPGTRLLVL.